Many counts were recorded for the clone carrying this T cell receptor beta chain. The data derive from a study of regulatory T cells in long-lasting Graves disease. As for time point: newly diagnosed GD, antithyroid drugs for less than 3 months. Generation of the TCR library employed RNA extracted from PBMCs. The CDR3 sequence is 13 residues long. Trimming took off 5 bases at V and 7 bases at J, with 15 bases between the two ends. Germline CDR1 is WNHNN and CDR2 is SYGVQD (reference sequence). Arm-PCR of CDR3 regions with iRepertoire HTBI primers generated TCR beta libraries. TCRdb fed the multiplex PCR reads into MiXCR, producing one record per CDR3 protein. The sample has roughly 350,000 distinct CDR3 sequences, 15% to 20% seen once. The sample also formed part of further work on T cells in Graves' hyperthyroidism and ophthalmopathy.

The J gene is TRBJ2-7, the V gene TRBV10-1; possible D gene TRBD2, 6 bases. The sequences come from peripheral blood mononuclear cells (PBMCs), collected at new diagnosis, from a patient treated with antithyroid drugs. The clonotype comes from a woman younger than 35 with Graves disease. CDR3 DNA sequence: TGCGCCAGCAGTTCGGGGGTTTCGTGGGAGCAGTACTTC. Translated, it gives CASSSGVSWEQYF.